This T cell receptor beta chain originates from a study of T cell repertoires in cytomegalovirus infection. At the level of the study: Recently identified HLA-C-restricted CMV epitopes were among the peptides used. General study findings and limits: CMV-specific HLA-C-restricted TCR beta clonotypes dominated the ex vivo response.

TCRdb redid the calling of the reads with MiXCR, one entry per CDR3 protein. The sample holds approximately 1,000,000 distinct CDR3 sequences, 31% seen once. The CDR3 is made up of 16 amino acids. Germline CDR1 SGHAT, CDR2 FQNNGV. Trimming stripped 5 bases from V and 1 base from J, with 15 bases between. For this clonotype: Its antigen is unidentified.

The specimen was cultured CD8+ T cells from PBMCs, collected from culture after CMV antigen stimulation. This chain connects TRBV11-2 to TRBJ2-1, with D hard to call. The TCR originated in a human donor in good health (CMV status not recorded). Some clones in this sample may be carry-over from other donors' samples. CDR3 bases: TGTGCCAGCAGCCACCCCGGTATCGGGTCCTACAATGAGCAGTTCTTC. This translates into CASSHPGIGSYNEQFF.